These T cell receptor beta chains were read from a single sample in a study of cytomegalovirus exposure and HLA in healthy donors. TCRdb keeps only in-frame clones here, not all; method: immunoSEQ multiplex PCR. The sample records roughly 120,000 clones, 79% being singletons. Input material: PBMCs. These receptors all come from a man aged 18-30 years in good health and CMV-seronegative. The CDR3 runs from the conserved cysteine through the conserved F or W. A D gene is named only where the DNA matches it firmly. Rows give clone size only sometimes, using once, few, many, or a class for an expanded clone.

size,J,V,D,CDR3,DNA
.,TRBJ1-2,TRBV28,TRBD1,CASKGASRYGYTF,TGTGCCAGCAAGGGGGCGTCTAGGTATGGCTACACCTTC
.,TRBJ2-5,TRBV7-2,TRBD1,CASSFFGSGQLQETQYF,TGTGCCAGCAGCTTTTTTGGATCGGGACAGTTACAAGAGACCCAGTACTTC
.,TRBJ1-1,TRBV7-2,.,CASSLAPTVGTEAFF,TGTGCCAGCAGCTTAGCCCCCACAGTTGGCACTGAAGCTTTCTTT
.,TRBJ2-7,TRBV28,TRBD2,CASRLAGESWKQYF,TGTGCCAGCAGGTTAGCGGGAGAGTCTTGGAAGCAGTACTTC
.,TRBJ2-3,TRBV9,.,CASSPTEGRSTDTQYF,TGTGCCAGCAGCCCGACCGAGGGCCGGAGCACAGATACGCAGTATTTT
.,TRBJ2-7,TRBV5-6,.,CASSFVQVPSYEQYF,TGTGCCAGCAGCTTTGTTCAGGTTCCGTCCTACGAGCAGTACTTC
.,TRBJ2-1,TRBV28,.,CASSLRSLEQFF,TGTGCCAGCAGTTTGCGTAGCCTTGAGCAGTTCTTC
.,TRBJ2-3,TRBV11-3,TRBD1,CASSSRQGLTDTQYF,TGTGCCAGCAGCTCTCGACAGGGGCTTACAGATACGCAGTATTTT
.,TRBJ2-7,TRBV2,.,CASSEAPTAYYEQYF,TGTGCCAGCAGTGAAGCGCCCACAGCTTACTACGAGCAGTACTTC
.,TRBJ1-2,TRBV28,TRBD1,CASSSGQGSDGYTF,TGTGCCAGCAGTTCGGGACAGGGCTCGGATGGCTACACCTTC
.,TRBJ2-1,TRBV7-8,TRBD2,CASSPVAGNEQFF,TGTGCCAGCAGCCCAGTAGCGGGAAATGAGCAGTTCTTC
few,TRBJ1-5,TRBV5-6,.,CASSPGQYQPQHF,TGTGCCAGCAGCCCCGGACAGTATCAGCCCCAGCATTTT
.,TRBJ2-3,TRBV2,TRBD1,CASSRDSDSTDTQYF,TGTGCCAGCAGCCGGGACAGCGACAGCACAGATACGCAGTATTTT
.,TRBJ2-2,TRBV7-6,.,CASSRPETGELFF,TGTGCCAGCAGCCGTCCTGAGACCGGGGAGCTGTTTTTT
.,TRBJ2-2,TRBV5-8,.,CASSLQGSTGELFF,TGTGCCAGCAGCTTACAGGGCTCCACCGGGGAGCTGTTTTTT
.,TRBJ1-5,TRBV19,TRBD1,CAEGQGFNQPQHF,TGTGCCGAGGGACAGGGTTTCAATCAGCCCCAGCATTTT
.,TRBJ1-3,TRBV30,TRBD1,CAWSKLTGGTIYF,TGTGCCTGGAGTAAACTCACAGGGGGCACCATATATTTT
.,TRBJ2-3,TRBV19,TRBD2,CASSMAAGTSGTDTQYF,TGTGCCAGTAGTATGGCCGCCGGGACTAGCGGCACAGATACGCAGTATTTT
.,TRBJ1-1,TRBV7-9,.,CASSLPLSGDPGAFF,TGTGCCAGCAGCTTACCACTATCGGGAGACCCCGGGGCTTTCTTT
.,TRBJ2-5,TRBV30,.,CAWSVTSVETQYF,TGTGCCTGGAGTGTAACCAGCGTAGAGACCCAGTACTTC
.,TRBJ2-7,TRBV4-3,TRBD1,CASSQDSGTGSYEQYF,TGCGCCAGCAGCCAAGATAGTGGGACAGGCTCTTACGAGCAGTACTTC
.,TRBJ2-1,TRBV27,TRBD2,CASRPGTSGYNEQFF,TGTGCCAGCAGACCCGGGACTAGCGGATACAATGAGCAGTTCTTC